This TCR beta chain was recovered during a study of blood T cell repertoires in COVID-19. As for the study in general: Samples of COVID-19 (acute and convalescent) were obtained from the United States, Italy and Spain. Nucleic acid was either cDNA or gDNA, and it came from T cells, B-cell-depleted T cells, or PBMCs.

The CDR3 runs 15 residues. Germline CDR1 and CDR2: MNHEY and SVGAGI. Trimming cost V 0 bases and J 15 bases, with 18 bases left between them. Per the study methods: Reference gene primer amplification gave estimated nucleated cell counts. Sequenced by immunoSEQ multiplex PCR; TCRdb stores in-frame clones only, minus some. Clone size and the V and J calls come from that table; the DNA yielded D and trimming. The sample lists nearly 15,000 clones, about 91% occurring once. What was sequenced was peripheral blood. This receptor was obtained from a human donor in a cohort sampled during active COVID-19. This chain links TRBV6-5 with TRBJ2-6, with D possibly TRBD1 on 6 matching bases. CDR3 coding DNA: TGTGCCAGCAGTTACTCGGGGGCGAATAAATATGGCCTGACTTTC. As protein: CASSYSGANKYGLTF.